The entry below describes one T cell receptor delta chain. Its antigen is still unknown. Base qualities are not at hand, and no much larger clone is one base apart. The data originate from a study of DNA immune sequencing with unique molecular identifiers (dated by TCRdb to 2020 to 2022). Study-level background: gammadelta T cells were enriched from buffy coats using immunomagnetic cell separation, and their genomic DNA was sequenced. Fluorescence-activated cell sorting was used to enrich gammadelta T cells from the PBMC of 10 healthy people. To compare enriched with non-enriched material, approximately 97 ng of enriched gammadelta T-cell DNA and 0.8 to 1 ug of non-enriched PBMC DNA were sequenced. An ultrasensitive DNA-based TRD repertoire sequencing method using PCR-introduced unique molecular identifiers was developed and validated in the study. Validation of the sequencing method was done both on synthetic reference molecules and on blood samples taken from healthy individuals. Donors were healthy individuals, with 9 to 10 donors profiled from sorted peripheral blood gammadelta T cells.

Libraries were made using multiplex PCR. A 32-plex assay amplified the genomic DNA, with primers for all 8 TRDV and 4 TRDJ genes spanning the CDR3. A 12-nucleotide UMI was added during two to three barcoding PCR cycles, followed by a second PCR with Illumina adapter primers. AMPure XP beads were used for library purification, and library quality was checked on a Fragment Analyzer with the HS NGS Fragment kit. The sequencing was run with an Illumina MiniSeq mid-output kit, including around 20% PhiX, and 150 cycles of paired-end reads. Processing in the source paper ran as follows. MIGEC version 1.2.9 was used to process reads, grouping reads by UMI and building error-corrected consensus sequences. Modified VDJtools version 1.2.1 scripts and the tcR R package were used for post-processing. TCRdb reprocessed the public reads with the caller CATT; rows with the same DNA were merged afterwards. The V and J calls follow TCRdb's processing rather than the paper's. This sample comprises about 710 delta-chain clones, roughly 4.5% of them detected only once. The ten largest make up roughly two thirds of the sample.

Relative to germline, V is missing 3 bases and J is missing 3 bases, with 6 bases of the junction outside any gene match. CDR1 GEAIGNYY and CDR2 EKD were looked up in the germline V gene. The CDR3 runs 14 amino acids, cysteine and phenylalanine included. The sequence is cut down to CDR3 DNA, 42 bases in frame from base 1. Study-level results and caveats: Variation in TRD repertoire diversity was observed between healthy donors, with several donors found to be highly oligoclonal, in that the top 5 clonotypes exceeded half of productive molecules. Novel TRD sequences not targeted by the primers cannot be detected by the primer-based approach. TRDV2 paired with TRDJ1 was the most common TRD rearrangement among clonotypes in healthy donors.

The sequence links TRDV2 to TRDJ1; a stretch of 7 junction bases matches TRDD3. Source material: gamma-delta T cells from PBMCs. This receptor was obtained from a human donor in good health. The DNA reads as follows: TGTGCCTGTGACGCCGTTGGGGGAGCCGATAAACTCATCTTT. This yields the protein CACDAVGGADKLIF.